These T cell receptor beta chains were read from a single sample in a study of T cell responses to AZD1222 COVID-19 vaccine. The assay was immunoSEQ multiplex PCR, and TCRdb's table has in-frame clones only and misses some. The sample has some 150,000 clones, 88% seen once. This specimen consisted of peripheral blood, obtained 28 days after the second dose of the MenACWY control vaccine. Receptors originate from an adult who received the MenACWY meningococcal vaccine as a control. CDR3s include the opening cysteine and the closing phenylalanine or tryptophan. Fields, in order: V gene, J gene, CDR3 protein.

TRBV19,TRBJ1-1,CASSIGSRATEAFF
TRBV5-1,TRBJ1-2,CASSLGSYGYTF
TRBV9,TRBJ2-3,CASSVSGRATDTQYF
TRBV29-1,TRBJ2-5,CSGRGYQETQYF
TRBV11-2,TRBJ2-5,CASSSARETQYF
TRBV12-5,TRBJ2-3,CASGSGEYNSPDTQYF
TRBV6-6,TRBJ2-1,CASSRRDRVSSYNEQFF
TRBV28,TRBJ1-6,CASSLAPATLHF
TRBV6-7,TRBJ2-5,CASSYSKEQGARGETQYF
TRBV30,TRBJ1-2,CACNPPLIYGYTF
TRBV3-1/TRBV3-2,TRBJ1-4,CASSQARDGNEKLFF
TRBV7-9,TRBJ2-7,CASSLAGTGAYEQYF
TRBV27,TRBJ2-1,CASTTRTGGYNEQFF
TRBV5-5,TRBJ1-5,CASSSIINQPQHF
TRBV5-8,TRBJ1-3,CASSLGFVGDRGSGNTIYF
TRBV25-1,TRBJ1-1,CASSGGTANTEAFF
TRBV6-5,TRBJ2-4,CAIEGPAKNIQYF
TRBV6-2/TRBV6-3,TRBJ2-7,CASSYKGWRGSYEQYF
TRBV14,TRBJ1-2,CASSQDSAHYGYTF
TRBV7-7,TRBJ2-5,CASSPGTSGTQYF
TRBV7-9,TRBJ1-1,CASSFEEVRTEAFF
TRBV9,TRBJ2-3,CASSPQVREADTQYF
TRBV5-1,TRBJ2-3,CASSFPGGQDTQYF
TRBV5-1,TRBJ2-1,CASSLVLAGNEQFF
TRBV14,TRBJ1-3,CASSVPGQLSGNTIYF
TRBV6-5,TRBJ1-5,CASSRTGVFQPQHF
TRBV14,TRBJ2-3,CASSQAFSTDTQYF
TRBV3-1/TRBV3-2,TRBJ1-2,CASSQDKTNYGYTF
TRBV4-3,TRBJ2-3,CASSLSAADTQYF
TRBV7-6,TRBJ2-3,CASSLSGQGTTDTQYF
TRBV11-2,TRBJ1-4,CASSLGSGNEKLFF
TRBV3-1/TRBV3-2,TRBJ2-2,CASSRTESTGELFF
TRBV5-1,TRBJ1-1,CASSLPGRTNTEAFF
TRBV5-1,TRBJ2-3,CASKVGRGADTQYF
TRBV7-9,TRBJ2-3,CASSLLVIDADTQYF
TRBV6-2/TRBV6-3,TRBJ2-2,CASSRGGAGTGELFF
TRBV14,TRBJ1-1,CASSLWAAGTEAFF
TRBV6-5,TRBJ1-5,CASRQGDQPQHF
TRBV27,TRBJ2-3,CASSWGLAAGTDTQYF
TRBV5-1,TRBJ2-1,CASSSTGTGVYNEQFF
TRBV29-1,TRBJ2-2,CSTRGGTNTGELFF
TRBV18,TRBJ2-4,CASSQGAENIQYF
TRBV6-2/TRBV6-3,TRBJ1-1,CASSYSFFGGNTEAFF
TRBV24-1,TRBJ2-3,CATSDSSTGAQYF
TRBV19,TRBJ1-2,CASGAGGDYGYTF
TRBV4-1,TRBJ1-3,CASSQDLAASGNTIYF
TRBV7-9,TRBJ1-4,CASSSTNGANEKLFF
TRBV7-9,TRBJ1-5,CASSLGQGQPQHF
TRBV7-9,TRBJ1-5,CASSLVKGQFSNQPQHF
TRBV10-3,TRBJ2-6,CAISENLMGANVLTF
TRBV7-2,TRBJ1-2,CASSLLGTVNGYTF
TRBV7-2,TRBJ2-5,CASSSGEATQYF
TRBV11-3,TRBJ2-1,CASSLVSAGRNEQFF
TRBV27,TRBJ2-2,CASRRSGELFF
TRBV10-3,TRBJ1-5,CAISDQATSNQPQHF
TRBV6-5,TRBJ1-2,CASSNDRANYGYTF
TRBV6-5,TRBJ2-1,CASGLAEYNEQFF
TRBV6-2/TRBV6-3,TRBJ2-6,CASSSISGANVLTF
TRBV7-8,TRBJ2-2,CASSLTAGAGELFF
TRBV28,TRBJ2-5,CASSLRTVQETQYF